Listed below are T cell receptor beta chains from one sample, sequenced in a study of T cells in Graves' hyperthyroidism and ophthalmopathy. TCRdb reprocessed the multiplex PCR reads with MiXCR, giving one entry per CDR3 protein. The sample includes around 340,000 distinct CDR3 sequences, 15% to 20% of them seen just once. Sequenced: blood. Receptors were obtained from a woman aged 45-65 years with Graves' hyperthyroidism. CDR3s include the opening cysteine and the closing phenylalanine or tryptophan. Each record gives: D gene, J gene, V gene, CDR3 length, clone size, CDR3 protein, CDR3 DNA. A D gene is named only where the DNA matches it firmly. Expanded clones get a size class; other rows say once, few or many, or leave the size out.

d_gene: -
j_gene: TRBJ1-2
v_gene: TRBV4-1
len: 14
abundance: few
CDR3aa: CASSRREGNYGYTF
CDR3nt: TGCGCCAGCAGCCGAAGGGAGGGTAACTATGGCTACACCTTC

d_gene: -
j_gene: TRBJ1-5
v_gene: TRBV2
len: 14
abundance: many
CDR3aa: CASSEGTGGQPQHF
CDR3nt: TGTGCCAGCAGTGAAGGTACAGGAGGTCAGCCCCAGCATTTT

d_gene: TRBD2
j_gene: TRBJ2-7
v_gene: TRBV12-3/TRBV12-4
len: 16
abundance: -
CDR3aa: CASSFGGGFSSYEQYF
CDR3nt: TGTGCCAGCAGTTTCGGGGGGGGCTTCAGCTCCTACGAGCAGTACTTC

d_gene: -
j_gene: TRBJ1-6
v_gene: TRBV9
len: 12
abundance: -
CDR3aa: CASSGGDSPLHF
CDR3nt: TGTGCCAGCAGCGGAGGAGATTCACCCCTCCACTTT

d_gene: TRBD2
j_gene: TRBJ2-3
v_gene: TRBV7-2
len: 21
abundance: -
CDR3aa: CASSTPGTSGGCPPPADTQYF
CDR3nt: TGTGCCAGCAGCACCCCCGGGACTAGCGGGGGCTGCCCTCCTCCTGCGGATACGCAGTATTTT

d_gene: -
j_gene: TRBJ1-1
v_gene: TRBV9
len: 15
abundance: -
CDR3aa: CASSPTPGQNTEAFF
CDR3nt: TGTGCCAGCAGCCCGACTCCGGGACAGAACACTGAAGCTTTCTTT

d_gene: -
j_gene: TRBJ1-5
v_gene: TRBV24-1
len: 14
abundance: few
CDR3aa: CATSVEHANQPQHF
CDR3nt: TGTGCCACCAGTGTCGAACACGCCAATCAGCCCCAGCATTTT

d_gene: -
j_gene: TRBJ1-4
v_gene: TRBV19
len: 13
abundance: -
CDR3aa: CASSMGSREKLFF
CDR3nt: TGTGCCAGTAGTATGGGTAGCCGTGAAAAACTGTTTTTT

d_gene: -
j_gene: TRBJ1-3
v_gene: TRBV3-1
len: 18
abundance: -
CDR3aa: CASSQVRWPRVSGNTIYF
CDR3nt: TGTGCCAGCAGCCAAGTTCGCTGGCCTCGGGTTTCTGGAAACACCATATATTTT

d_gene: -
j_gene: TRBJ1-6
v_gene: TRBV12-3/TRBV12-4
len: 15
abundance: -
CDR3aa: CASSRRGAGNSPLHF
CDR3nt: TGTGCCAGCAGTAGAAGAGGGGCCGGCAATTCACCCCTCCACTTT

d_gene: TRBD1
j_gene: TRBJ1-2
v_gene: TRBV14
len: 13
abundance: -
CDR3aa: CASSQAGGFGYTF
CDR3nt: TGTGCCAGCAGCCAGGCAGGGGGCTTTGGCTACACCTTC

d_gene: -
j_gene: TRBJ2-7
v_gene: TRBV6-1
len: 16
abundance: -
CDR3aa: CASSAGTASNTYEQYF
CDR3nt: TGTGCCAGCAGCGCCGGGACGGCTTCCAACACCTACGAGCAGTACTTC

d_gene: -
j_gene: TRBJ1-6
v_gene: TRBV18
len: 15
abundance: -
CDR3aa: CASSPSTNYNSPLHF
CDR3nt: TGTGCCAGCTCACCATCCACAAATTATAATTCACCCCTCCACTTT

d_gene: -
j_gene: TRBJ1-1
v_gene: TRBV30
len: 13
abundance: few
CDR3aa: CAWSKGEWTEAFF
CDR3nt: TGTGCCTGGAGTAAGGGGGAGTGGACTGAAGCTTTCTTT

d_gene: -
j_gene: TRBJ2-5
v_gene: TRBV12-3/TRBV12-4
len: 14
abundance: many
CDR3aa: CASSLQGTQETQYF
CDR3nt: TGTGCCAGCAGTTTACAGGGGACCCAAGAGACCCAGTACTTC

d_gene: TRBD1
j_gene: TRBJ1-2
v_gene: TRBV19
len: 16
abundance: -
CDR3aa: CASSIVPGQGASGYTF
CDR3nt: TGTGCCAGTAGTATAGTGCCGGGACAGGGGGCGTCTGGCTACACCTTC